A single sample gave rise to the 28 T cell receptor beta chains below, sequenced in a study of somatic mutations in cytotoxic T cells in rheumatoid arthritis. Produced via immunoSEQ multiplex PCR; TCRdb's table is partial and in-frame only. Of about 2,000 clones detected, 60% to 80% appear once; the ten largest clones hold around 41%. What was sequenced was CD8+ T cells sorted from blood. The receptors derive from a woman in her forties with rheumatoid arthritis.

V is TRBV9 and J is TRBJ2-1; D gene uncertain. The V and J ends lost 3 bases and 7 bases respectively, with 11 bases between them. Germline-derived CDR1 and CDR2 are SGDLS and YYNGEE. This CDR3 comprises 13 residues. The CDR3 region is CASSGGFPNEQFF. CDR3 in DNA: TGTGCCAGCAGCGGCGGCTTTCCAAATGAGCAGTTCTTC.

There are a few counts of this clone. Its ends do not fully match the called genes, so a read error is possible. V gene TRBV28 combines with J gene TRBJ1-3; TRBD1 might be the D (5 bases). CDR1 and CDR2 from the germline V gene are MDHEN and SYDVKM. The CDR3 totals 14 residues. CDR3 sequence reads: CASSPGFSGITIYF. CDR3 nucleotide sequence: TGCGCCAGCAGCCCAGGGTTTTCTGGAATCACCATATATTTT.

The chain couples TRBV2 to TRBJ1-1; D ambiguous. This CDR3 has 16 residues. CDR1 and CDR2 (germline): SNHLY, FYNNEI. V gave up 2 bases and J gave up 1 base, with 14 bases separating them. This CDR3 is CASSELPSVGNTEAFF. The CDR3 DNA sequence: TGTGCCAGCAGTGAACTTCCCTCGGTTGGGAACACTGAAGCTTTCTTT. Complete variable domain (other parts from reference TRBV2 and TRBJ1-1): EPEVTQTPSHQVTQMGQEVILRCVPISNHLYFYWYRQILGQKVEFLVSFYNNEISEKSEIFDDQFSVERPDGSNFTLKIRSTKLEDSAMYFCASSELPSVGNTEAFFGQGTRLTVV.

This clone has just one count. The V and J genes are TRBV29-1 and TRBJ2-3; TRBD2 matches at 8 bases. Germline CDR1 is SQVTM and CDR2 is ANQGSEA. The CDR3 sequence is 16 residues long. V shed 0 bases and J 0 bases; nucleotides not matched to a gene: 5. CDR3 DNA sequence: TGCAGCGTTGAAGATGCGACTAGCGCAAGCACAGATACGCAGTATTTT. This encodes CSVEDATSASTDTQYF.

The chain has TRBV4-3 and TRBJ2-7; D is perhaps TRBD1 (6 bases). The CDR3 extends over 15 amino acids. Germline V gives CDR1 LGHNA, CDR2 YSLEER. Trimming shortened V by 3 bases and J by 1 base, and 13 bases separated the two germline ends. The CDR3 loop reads CASSHLTGSSYEQYF. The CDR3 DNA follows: TGCGCCAGCAGCCACTTGACAGGTTCTTCCTACGAGCAGTACTTC.

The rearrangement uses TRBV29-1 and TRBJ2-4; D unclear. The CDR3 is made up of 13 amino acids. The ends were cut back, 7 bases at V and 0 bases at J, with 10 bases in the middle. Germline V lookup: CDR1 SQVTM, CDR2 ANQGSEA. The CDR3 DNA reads TGCAGCGCCCACAGTTTAGCCAAAAACATTCAGTACTTC. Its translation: CSAHSLAKNIQYF.

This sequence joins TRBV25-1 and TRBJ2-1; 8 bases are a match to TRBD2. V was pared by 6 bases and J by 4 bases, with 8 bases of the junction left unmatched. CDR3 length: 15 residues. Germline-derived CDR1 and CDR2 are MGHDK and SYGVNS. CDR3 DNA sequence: TGTGCCAGCAGCTGGACTAGCAGCGGGTACAATGAGCAGTTCTTC. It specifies CASSWTSSGYNEQFF.

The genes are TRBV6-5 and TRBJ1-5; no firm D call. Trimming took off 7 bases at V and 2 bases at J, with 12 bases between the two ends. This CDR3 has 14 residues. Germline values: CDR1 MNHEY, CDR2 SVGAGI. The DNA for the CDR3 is TGTGCCAGCACCGACGGGGATGGCAATCAGCCCCAGCATTTT. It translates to CASTDGDGNQPQHF.

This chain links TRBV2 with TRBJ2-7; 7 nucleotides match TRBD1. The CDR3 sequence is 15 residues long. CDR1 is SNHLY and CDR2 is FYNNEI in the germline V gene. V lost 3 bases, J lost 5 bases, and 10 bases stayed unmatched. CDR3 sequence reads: CASSDWDSPEDEQYF. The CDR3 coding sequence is TGTGCCAGCAGTGATTGGGACAGTCCGGAGGACGAGCAGTACTTC.

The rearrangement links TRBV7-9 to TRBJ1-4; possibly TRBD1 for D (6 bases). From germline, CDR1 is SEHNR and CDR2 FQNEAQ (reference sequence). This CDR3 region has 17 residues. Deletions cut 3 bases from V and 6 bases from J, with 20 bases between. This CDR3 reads CASSFGQTGWVDEKLFF. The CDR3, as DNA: TGTGCCAGCAGCTTTGGACAGACCGGTTGGGTTGATGAAAAACTGTTTTTT.

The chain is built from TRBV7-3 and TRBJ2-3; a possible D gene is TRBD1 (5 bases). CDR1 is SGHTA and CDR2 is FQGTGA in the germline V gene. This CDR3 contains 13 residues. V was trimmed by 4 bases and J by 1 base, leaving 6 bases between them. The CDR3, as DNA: TGTGCCAGCAGCTCGACAGGCACAGATACGCAGTATTTT. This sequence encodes CASSSTGTDTQYF.

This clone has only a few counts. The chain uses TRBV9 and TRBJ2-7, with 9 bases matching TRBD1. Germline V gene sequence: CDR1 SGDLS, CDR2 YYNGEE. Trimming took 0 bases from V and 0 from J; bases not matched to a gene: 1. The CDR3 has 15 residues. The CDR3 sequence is CASSVEDRGSYEQYF. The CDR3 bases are TGTGCCAGCAGCGTAGAGGACAGGGGCTCCTACGAGCAGTACTTC. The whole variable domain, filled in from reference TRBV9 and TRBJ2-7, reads DSGVTQTPKHLITATGQRVTLRCSPRSGDLSVYWYQQSLDQGLQFLIQYYNGEERAKGNILERFSAQQFPDLHSELNLSSLELGDSALYFCASSVEDRGSYEQYFGPGTRLTVT.

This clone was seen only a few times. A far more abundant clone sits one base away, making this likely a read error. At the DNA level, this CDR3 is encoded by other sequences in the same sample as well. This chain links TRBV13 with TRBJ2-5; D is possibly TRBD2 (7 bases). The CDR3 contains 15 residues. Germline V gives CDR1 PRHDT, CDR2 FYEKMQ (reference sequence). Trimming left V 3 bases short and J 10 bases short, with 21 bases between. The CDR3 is CASSFSGGPLSGQYF. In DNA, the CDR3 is TGTGCCAGCAGCTTCTCGGGGGGCCCGCTCTCGGGCCAGTACTTC.

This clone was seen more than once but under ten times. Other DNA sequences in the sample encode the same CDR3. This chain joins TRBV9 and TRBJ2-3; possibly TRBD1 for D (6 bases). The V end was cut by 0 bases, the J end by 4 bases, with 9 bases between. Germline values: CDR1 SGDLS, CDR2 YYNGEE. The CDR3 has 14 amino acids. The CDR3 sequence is CASSVAYRADTQYF. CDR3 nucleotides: TGTGCCAGCAGCGTAGCATACAGGGCAGATACGCAGTATTTT.

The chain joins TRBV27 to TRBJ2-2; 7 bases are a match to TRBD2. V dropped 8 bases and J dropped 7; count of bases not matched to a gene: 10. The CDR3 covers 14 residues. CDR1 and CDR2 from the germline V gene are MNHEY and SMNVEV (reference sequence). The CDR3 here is CASGVGGSIGELFF. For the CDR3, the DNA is TGTGCCAGCGGTGTGGGAGGGTCAATCGGGGAGCTGTTTTTT.

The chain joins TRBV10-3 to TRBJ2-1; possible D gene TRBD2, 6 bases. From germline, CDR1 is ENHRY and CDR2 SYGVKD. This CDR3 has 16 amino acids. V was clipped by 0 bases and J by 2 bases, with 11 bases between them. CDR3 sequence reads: CAISESMAGTYNEQFF. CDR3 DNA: TGTGCCATCAGTGAGTCTATGGCGGGAACCTACAATGAGCAGTTCTTC.

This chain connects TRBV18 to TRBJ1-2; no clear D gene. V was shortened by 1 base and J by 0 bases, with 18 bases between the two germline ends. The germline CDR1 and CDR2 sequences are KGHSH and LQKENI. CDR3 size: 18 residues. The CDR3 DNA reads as TGTGCCAGCTCACCACTTAGTTTTCTGCCTGACTCTAACTATGGCTACACCTTC. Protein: CASSPLSFLPDSNYGYTF.

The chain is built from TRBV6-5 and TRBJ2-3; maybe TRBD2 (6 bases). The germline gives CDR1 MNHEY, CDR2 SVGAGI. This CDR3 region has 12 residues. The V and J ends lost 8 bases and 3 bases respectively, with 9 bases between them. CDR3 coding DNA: TGTGCCAGCGGGACTTTTACAGATACGCAGTATTTT. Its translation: CASGTFTDTQYF.

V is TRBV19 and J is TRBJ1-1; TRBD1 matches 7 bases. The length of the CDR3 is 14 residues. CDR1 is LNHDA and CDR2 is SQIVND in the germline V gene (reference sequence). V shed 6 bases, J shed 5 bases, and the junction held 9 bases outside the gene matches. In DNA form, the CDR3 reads TGTGCCAGTAGAATTGACAGGGACGGTACTGAAGCTTTCTTT. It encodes CASRIDRDGTEAFF.

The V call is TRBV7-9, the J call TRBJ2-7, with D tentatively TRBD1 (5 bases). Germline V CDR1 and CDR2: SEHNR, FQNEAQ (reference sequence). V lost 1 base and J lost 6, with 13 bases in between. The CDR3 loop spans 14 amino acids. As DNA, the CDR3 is TGTGCCAGCAGCTTAGTAGGGGCAAGTGGCGAGCAGTACTTC. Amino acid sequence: CASSLVGASGEQYF.

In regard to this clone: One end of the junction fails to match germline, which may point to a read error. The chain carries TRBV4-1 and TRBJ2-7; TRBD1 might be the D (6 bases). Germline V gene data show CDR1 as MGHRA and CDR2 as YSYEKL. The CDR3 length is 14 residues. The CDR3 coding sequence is TGCGCCAGCAGCCAGCATGGGGGCTCCTACGAGCAGTGCTTC. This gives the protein CASSQHGGSYEQCF.

The CDR3 here is CASMRGISPYEQYF. CDR3 nucleotide sequence: TGTGCCAGCATGAGAGGGATAAGCCCCTACGAGCAGTACTTC. The chain employs TRBV2 and TRBJ2-7, with D possibly matching TRBD2 (5 bases). This CDR3 is 14 amino acids long. Trimming pared 7 bases from V and 2 bases from J, leaving 15 bases between. In germline, CDR1 is SNHLY, CDR2 FYNNEI.

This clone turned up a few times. The CDR3 nucleotides are TGTGCCAGCAGCAAAGGCGGGGATTCGCAGCCCCAGCATTTT. Translated: CASSKGGDSQPQHF. This chain links TRBV6-1 with TRBJ1-5; D gene uncertain. Germline V CDR1 and CDR2: MNHNS, SASEGT. V was shortened by 6 bases and J by 7 bases, with 16 bases between the two germline ends. The length of the CDR3 is 14 residues.

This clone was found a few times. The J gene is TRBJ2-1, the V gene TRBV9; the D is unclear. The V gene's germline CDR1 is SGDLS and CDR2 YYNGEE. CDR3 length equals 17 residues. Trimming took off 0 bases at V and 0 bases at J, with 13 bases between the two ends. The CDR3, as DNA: TGTGCCAGCAGCGTAGCTTCTCTGAGGAGCTCCTACAATGAGCAGTTCTTC. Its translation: CASSVASLRSSYNEQFF.

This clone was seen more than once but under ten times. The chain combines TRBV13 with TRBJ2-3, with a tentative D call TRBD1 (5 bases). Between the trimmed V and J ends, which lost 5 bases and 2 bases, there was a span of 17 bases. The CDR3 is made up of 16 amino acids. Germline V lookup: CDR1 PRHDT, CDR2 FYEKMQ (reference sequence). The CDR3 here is CASSELTGPHTDTQYF. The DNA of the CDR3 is TGTGCCAGCAGCGAACTCACAGGCCCACACACAGATACGCAGTATTTT. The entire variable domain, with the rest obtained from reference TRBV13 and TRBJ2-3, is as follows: AAGVIQSPRHLIKEKRETATLKCYPIPRHDTVYWYQQGPGQDPQFLISFYEKMQSDKGSIPDRFSAQQFSDYHSELNMSSLELGDSALYFCASSELTGPHTDTQYFGPGTRLTVL.

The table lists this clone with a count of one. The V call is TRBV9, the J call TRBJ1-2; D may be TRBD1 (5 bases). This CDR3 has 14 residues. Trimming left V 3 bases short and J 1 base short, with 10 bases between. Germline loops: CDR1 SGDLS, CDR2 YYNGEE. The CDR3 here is CASSGTGLNYGYTF. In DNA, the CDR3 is TGTGCCAGCAGCGGGACGGGACTTAACTATGGCTACACCTTC.

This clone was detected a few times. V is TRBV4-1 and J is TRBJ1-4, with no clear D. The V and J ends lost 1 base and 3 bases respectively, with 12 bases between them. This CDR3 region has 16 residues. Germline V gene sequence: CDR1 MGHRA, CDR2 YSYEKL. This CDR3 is CASSQGSGSANEKLFF. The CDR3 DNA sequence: TGCGCCAGCAGCCAAGGCTCAGGTTCTGCTAATGAAAAACTGTTTTTT.

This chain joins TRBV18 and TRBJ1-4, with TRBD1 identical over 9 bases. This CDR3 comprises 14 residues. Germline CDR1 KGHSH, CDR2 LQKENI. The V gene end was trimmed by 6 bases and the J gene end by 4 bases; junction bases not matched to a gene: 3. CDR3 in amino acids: CASSTGGYNEKLFF. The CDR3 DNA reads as TGTGCCAGCTCGACAGGGGGATATAATGAAAAACTGTTTTTT.